Listed below are T cell receptor beta chains from one sample, sequenced in a study of blood T cells in healthy people across ages. TCRdb redid the calling of the 5' RACE reads with MiXCR, one entry per CDR3 protein. Altogether 1.5 million to 2 million distinct CDR3 sequences are present, 49% being singletons, with the ten largest covering 2.1%. Sequencing used blood. The receptor source for this set is a middle-aged woman in good health. Both conserved end residues are part of each CDR3. A D gene is named only where the DNA matches it firmly. Rows give clone size only sometimes, using once, few, many, or a class for an expanded clone.

>TRBJ2-5|TRBV6-6|.|TRBD2
CASSSGGSETQYF
TGTGCCAGCAGTTCGGGGGGGTCGGAGACCCAGTACTTC
>TRBJ2-3|TRBV20-1|few|TRBD2
CSASGGATNTQYF
TGCAGTGCTAGCGGGGGGGCGACCAATACGCAGTATTTT
>TRBJ1-1|TRBV7-9|.|.
CASSLATGRGAFF
TGTGCCAGCAGCTTAGCTACGGGCAGGGGAGCTTTCTTT
>TRBJ2-4|TRBV7-9|.|.
CASSCLQGTKNIQYF
TGTGCCAGCAGCTGCCTCCAGGGGACCAAAAACATTCAGTACTTC
>TRBJ2-1|TRBV6-6|.|TRBD2
CASSYERGGSYNEQFF
TGTGCCAGCAGTTACGAGCGGGGGGGCTCCTACAATGAGCAGTTCTTC
>TRBJ2-1|TRBV15|.|TRBD2
CATSGRVRRRMDEQFF
TGTGCCACCAGCGGGAGGGTCCGGAGAAGGATGGATGAGCAGTTCTTC
>TRBJ1-5|TRBV28|.|.
CASSFRGMGQPQHF
TGTGCCAGCAGTTTTAGAGGGATGGGTCAGCCCCAGCATTTT
>TRBJ2-5|TRBV6-2/TRBV6-3|.|.
CASSQSGTPGETQYF
TGTGCCAGCAGTCAGTCCGGGACGCCGGGAGAGACCCAGTACTTC
>TRBJ2-1|TRBV6-2/TRBV6-3|.|.
CASSSAGVAGNEQFF
TGTGCCAGCAGTTCGGCCGGGGTGGCGGGCAATGAGCAGTTCTTC
>TRBJ2-3|TRBV7-9|.|TRBD2
CASSSQTISGGTDTQYF
TGTGCCAGCAGCTCTCAAACCATTAGCGGGGGCACAGATACGCAGTATTTT
>TRBJ1-6|TRBV12-3/TRBV12-4|.|.
CASSPGHAFLPLHF
TGTGCCAGCAGTCCTGGACATGCTTTTCTACCCCTCCACTTT
>TRBJ2-2|TRBV5-1|few|.
CASEAGANTGELFF
TGCGCCAGCGAGGCAGGGGCGAACACCGGGGAGCTGTTTTTT
>TRBJ2-3|TRBV7-2|few|.
CASSFPRGAPSTDTQYF
TGTGCCAGCAGCTTCCCCCGGGGGGCCCCTAGCACAGATACGCAGTATTTT
>TRBJ2-3|TRBV9|.|.
CASSVAFRTSDTQYF
TGTGCCAGCAGCGTAGCCTTCAGGACTTCAGATACGCAGTATTTT
>TRBJ2-4|TRBV10-2|.|.
CASRGSLAKNIQYF
TGCGCCAGCAGGGGATCGCTAGCCAAAAACATTCAGTACTTC
>TRBJ2-7|TRBV6-2/TRBV6-3|.|TRBD1
CASSYSTGDIYEQYF
TGTGCCAGCAGTTACTCGACAGGGGACATCTACGAGCAGTACTTC
>TRBJ2-3|TRBV11-1|.|TRBD1
CASSRDSPSTDTQYF
TGTGCCAGCAGCCGGGACAGCCCTAGCACAGATACGCAGTATTTT
>TRBJ2-1|TRBV6-2/TRBV6-3|few|TRBD1
CASSYPGTGDNEQFF
TGTGCCAGCAGTTACCCCGGGACAGGGGACAATGAGCAGTTCTTC
>TRBJ2-3|TRBV20-1|.|.
CSATPLGDTQYF
TGCAGTGCTACTCCTTTGGGAGATACGCAGTATTTT
>TRBJ2-7|TRBV6-6|few|.
CASGFYEQYF
TGTGCCAGCGGGTTTTACGAGCAGTACTTC
>TRBJ1-4|TRBV4-1|.|TRBD1
CASSQSTGDEKLFF
TGCGCCAGCAGCCAATCGACAGGGGATGAAAAACTGTTTTTT
>TRBJ2-3|TRBV6-6|.|TRBD2
CASRPRAGGGDTQYF
TGTGCCAGCAGACCCCGAGCGGGGGGAGGAGATACGCAGTATTTT
>TRBJ2-1|TRBV4-3|few|.
CASSQEKGGPGGVGGYNEQFF
TGCGCCAGCAGCCAGGAAAAGGGGGGCCCAGGGGGAGTAGGTGGATACAATGAGCAGTTCTTC
>TRBJ2-7|TRBV6-2/TRBV6-3|.|TRBD2
CASSYSQLAGVSEQYF
TGTGCCAGCAGTTACTCCCAGCTAGCGGGGGTGAGCGAGCAGTACTTC
>TRBJ2-7|TRBV7-2|.|TRBD1
CASSFGDSHEQYF
TGTGCCAGCAGCTTCGGGGACAGTCACGAGCAGTACTTC
>TRBJ2-7|TRBV20-1|few|.
CSATSWMWSSYEQYF
TGCAGTGCTACCAGCTGGATGTGGTCCTCCTACGAGCAGTACTTC
>TRBJ2-1|TRBV4-2|.|TRBD2
CASSPLPTSGGSPYNEQFF
TGTGCCAGCAGCCCCCTCCCTACTAGCGGGGGGTCCCCCTACAATGAGCAGTTCTTC
>TRBJ2-7|TRBV5-1|.|.
CASSLEGIPPNEQYF
TGCGCCAGCAGCTTGGAGGGCATTCCCCCGAACGAGCAGTACTTC
>TRBJ2-4|TRBV28|.|.
CASSPGYHIQYF
TGTGCCAGCAGTCCGGGGTACCACATTCAGTACTTC
>TRBJ1-1|TRBV4-2|.|TRBD1
CASSPGYRGGNTEAFF
TGTGCCAGCAGCCCTGGGTACAGGGGAGGGAACACTGAAGCTTTCTTT
>TRBJ2-1|TRBV20-1|.|TRBD1
CSARRRDRANNEQFF
TGCAGTGCTAGACGAAGGGACAGGGCCAACAATGAGCAGTTCTTC
>TRBJ2-7|TRBV10-3|few|TRBD1
CAIRGPGQGGYEQYF
TGTGCCATCAGGGGGCCCGGACAGGGGGGATACGAGCAGTACTTC
>TRBJ1-5|TRBV6-2/TRBV6-3|.|TRBD1
CASSIDRVQPQHF
TGTGCCAGCAGTATCGACAGGGTTCAGCCCCAGCATTTT
>TRBJ2-5|TRBV5-1|.|TRBD2
CASSLLPLLAEIQETQYF
TGCGCCAGCAGCTTGCTCCCCTTACTAGCGGAGATTCAAGAGACCCAGTACTTC
>TRBJ1-5|TRBV6-6|.|.
CATQRGMDMTQHF
TGTGCCACCCAGAGGGGGATGGACATGACCCAGCATTTT
>TRBJ2-1|TRBV27|.|.
CASSTSGQYSYNEQFF
TGTGCCAGCAGTACCTCCGGGCAGTACTCCTACAATGAGCAGTTCTTC
>TRBJ2-1|TRBV6-5|.|TRBD2
CASSRGLAYNEQFF
TGTGCCAGCAGTCGAGGACTAGCCTACAATGAGCAGTTCTTC
>TRBJ2-1|TRBV7-7|.|TRBD2
CASSLGLGVNEQFF
TGTGCTAGCAGCTTAGGACTAGGGGTAAATGAGCAGTTCTTC
>TRBJ2-3|TRBV20-1|many|.
CSARGAKGLADTQYF
TGCAGTGCTAGAGGGGCTAAGGGGTTAGCAGATACGCAGTATTTT
>TRBJ2-5|TRBV27|.|.
CASMRVADEQYF
TGTGCCAGCATGCGGGTAGCTGATGAGCAGTACTTC
>TRBJ2-6|TRBV14|.|.
CASSQEIQSGANVLTF
TGTGCCAGCAGCCAAGAAATCCAGTCTGGGGCCAACGTCCTGACTTTC